The 32 T cell receptor beta chains presented below share a single source sample, sequenced in a study of blood T cell repertoires in COVID-19. Repertoires were generated with immunoSEQ multiplex PCR, while TCRdb's copy carries only in-frame clones and drops some. The top ten hold roughly 61% of the sample, which has 35,000 to 45,000 clones, 73% seen once. Material: peripheral blood. The receptors shown here come from a man aged 80 or over with acute or convalescent COVID-19.

A few counts support this clone. The V and J genes are TRBV4-1 and TRBJ2-7, with D possibly TRBD2 on 6 matching bases. The CDR3 covers 14 residues. CDR1 and CDR2 from the germline V gene are MGHRA and YSYEKL. V lost 3 bases to trimming and J lost 7 bases, with 16 bases between them. The CDR3: CASSQGGGLREQYF. Here the CDR3 DNA reads TGCGCCAGCAGCCAGGGAGGAGGGCTCAGAGAGCAGTACTTC.

This clone occurred once. This chain connects TRBV6-5 to TRBJ2-1, with a tentative D call TRBD2 (5 bases). CDR1 and CDR2 (germline): MNHEY, SVGAGI. This CDR3 is built from 11 residues. Between the trimmed V and J ends, which lost 6 bases and 11 bases, there was a span of 11 bases. The CDR3 sequence is CASRTRDQQFF. The CDR3 DNA reads TGTGCCAGCAGGACCCGGGATCAGCAGTTCTTC.

V and J are TRBV27 and TRBJ1-2; D may be TRBD1 (5 bases). This CDR3 is built from 12 residues. Per the germline V gene, CDR1 is MNHEY and CDR2 is SMNVEV (reference sequence). With 6 bases removed from V and 6 bases from J, the gap between germline ends came to 11 bases. This CDR3 reads CASRALGDGYTF. As DNA, the CDR3 is TGTGCCAGCAGGGCCCTAGGGGATGGCTACACCTTC.

The chain couples TRBV28 to TRBJ1-5, with 9 bases lining up with TRBD1. This CDR3 is 15 amino acids long. CDR1 and CDR2 from the germline V gene are MDHEN and SYDVKM. The J segment lost 4 bases and the V segment lost 2 bases, leaving 3 bases of the junction unmatched. In DNA form, the CDR3 reads TGTGCCAGCAGTTTACCGGGACAGGGTAATCAGCCCCAGCATTTT. Translated: CASSLPGQGNQPQHF.

The gene calls are TRBV19 and TRBJ2-2; weak D call: TRBD2 (5 bases). This CDR3 has 15 residues. The germline V gene has CDR1 LNHDA and CDR2 SQIVND (reference sequence). Trimming pared 3 bases from V and 2 bases from J, leaving 10 bases between. The CDR3 DNA is TGTGCCAGTAGTATCTTTGCGGGCAACACCGGGGAGCTGTTTTTT. Translation gives CASSIFAGNTGELFF.

The sample holds a few counts of this clone. The rearrangement uses TRBV24-1 and TRBJ2-1; 14 nucleotides agree with TRBD2. The V and J ends lost 4 bases and 9 bases, in that order; junction bases with no gene match: 4. Per germline, CDR1 KGHDR and CDR2 SFDVKD. There are 15 residues in the CDR3. The DNA of the CDR3 is TGTGCCACCAGTGACGGGACTAGCGGGAGATTTGAGCAGTTCTTC. Translation: CATSDGTSGRFEQFF.

This chain connects TRBV5-4 to TRBJ1-2, with D unresolved. Trimming shortened V by 4 bases and J by 2 bases, and 12 bases separated the two germline ends. Germline V gene data show CDR1 as SGHNT and CDR2 as YYREEE (reference sequence). The CDR3 covers 14 residues. CDR3 coding DNA: TGTGCCAGCAGCACCCCGACGGGGAACTATGGCTACACCTTC. Translating it yields CASSTPTGNYGYTF.

This chain uses TRBV28 with TRBJ1-2; TRBD1 matches at 7 bases. The germline V gene encodes CDR1 MDHEN and CDR2 SYDVKM. The CDR3 has 12 amino acids. Germline trimming cut 3 bases from V and 8 bases from J; bases unmatched to any gene: 3. CDR3 amino acids: CASSFRGLGYTF. CDR3 DNA: TGTGCCAGCAGTTTTAGGGGGCTCGGCTACACCTTC.

The J gene is TRBJ2-3, the V gene TRBV7-8; 9 nucleotides align to TRBD2. The CDR3 totals 15 residues. The trim removed 5 bases at V and 1 base at J, leaving 4 bases unmatched. Germline V gives CDR1 SGHVS, CDR2 FQNEAQ. The CDR3 region has the DNA TGTGCCAGCAGCCTTATAGCGGGGGGCACAGATACGCAGTATTTT. Protein product: CASSLIAGGTDTQYF.

This clone has a handful of counts. The rearrangement uses TRBV30 and TRBJ2-3; no reliable D call. Trimming removed 3 bases from V and 8 bases from J, with 12 bases in between. The CDR3 loop spans 12 amino acids. Per the germline V gene, CDR1 is GTSNPN and CDR2 is SVGIG (reference sequence). CDR3 DNA sequence: TGTGCCTGGAGGCCACCCCACGGTACGCAGTATTTT. This sequence encodes CAWRPPHGTQYF.

The chain combines TRBV11-1 with TRBJ2-1; TRBD2 is a possible D gene (6 bases). The germline V gene encodes CDR1 SGHAT and CDR2 FQDESV (reference sequence). V lost 3 bases and J lost 1, with 7 bases in between. CDR3 size: 14 residues. CDR3 sequence: CASSLGGSYNEQFF. The CDR3 DNA reads TGTGCCAGCAGCTTGGGAGGTTCCTACAATGAGCAGTTCTTC.

The genes are TRBV2 and TRBJ1-4, with D unresolved. The germline V and J ends were trimmed by 6 bases and 8 bases, with 19 bases remaining between them. CDR3 size: 15 residues. Per the germline V gene, CDR1 is SNHLY and CDR2 is FYNNEI. Here the CDR3 reads CASRPRETPGEKLFF. CDR3 DNA sequence: TGTGCCAGCAGACCTAGAGAGACGCCTGGGGAAAAACTGTTTTTT.

The chain carries TRBV14 and TRBJ2-2; D is uncertain. This CDR3 is 14 amino acids long. In germline, CDR1 is SGHDN, CDR2 FVKESK. V dropped 0 bases and J dropped 7 bases, with 9 bases sitting between them. CDR3 loop: CASSQDLTGGELFF. The CDR3 DNA sequence: TGTGCCAGCAGCCAAGATTTGACGGGCGGGGAGCTGTTTTTT.

The V and J genes are TRBV19 and TRBJ2-1; 12 nucleotides match TRBD2. Trimming cost V 6 bases and J 7 bases; bases outside gene matches: 7. Germline-derived CDR1 and CDR2 are LNHDA and SQIVND (reference sequence). The CDR3 totals 15 residues. Here the CDR3 reads CASSSLAGGRNEQFF. In nucleotides, the CDR3 is TGTGCCAGTAGCTCCCTAGCGGGAGGGCGAAATGAGCAGTTCTTC.

The chain is built from TRBV5-5 and TRBJ2-1; 12 bases are a match to TRBD1. The germline V gene has CDR1 SGHKS and CDR2 YYEKEE (reference sequence). This CDR3 region has 15 residues. V shed 4 bases and J 10 bases; nucleotides not matched to a gene: 9. The CDR3 DNA reads as TGTGCCAGCAGCCCCGGGACAGGGGGCGCGGGCGAGCAGTTCTTC. This translates into CASSPGTGGAGEQFF. Filled out from reference TRBV5-5 and TRBJ2-1, the complete variable domain reads DAGVTQSPTHLIKTRGQQVTLRCSPISGHKSVSWYQQVLGQGPQFIFQYYEKEERGRGNFPDRFSARQFPNYSSELNVNALLLGDSALYLCASSPGTGGAGEQFFGPGTRLTVL.

The J gene is TRBJ1-5, the V gene TRBV28, with 8 bases identical to TRBD1. Per germline, CDR1 MDHEN and CDR2 SYDVKM. Trimming took 2 bases from V and 3 from J; bases not matched to a gene: 3. CDR3 length: 15 amino acids. Here the CDR3 reads CASSLPTGANQPQHF. The CDR3, as DNA: TGTGCCAGCAGTTTACCGACAGGGGCCAATCAGCCCCAGCATTTT.

J is TRBJ1-5 and V is TRBV11-2; D uncertain. The CDR3 is 14 amino acids. The V gene's germline CDR1 is SGHAT and CDR2 FQNNGV. V lost 0 bases to trimming and J lost 5 bases, with 8 bases between them. In DNA, the CDR3 is TGTGCCAGCAGCTTAGATGGGGAGGATCAGCCCCAGCATTTT. Its translation: CASSLDGEDQPQHF.

The V and J genes are TRBV5-4 and TRBJ2-7; 12 positions agree with TRBD2. Germline CDR1 is SGHNT and CDR2 is YYREEE (reference sequence). This CDR3 comprises 14 residues. V lost 6 bases and J lost 2; bases outside the gene matches: 3. The CDR3 nucleotides are TGTGCCAGCACCCGACTAGCGGGAGCCTACGAGCAGTACTTC. Its translation is CASTRLAGAYEQYF.

The CDR3 nucleotides read TGTGCCAGCAGCCATTCGGAGGTCGCAGGGGAGTTCTTC. Protein product: CASSHSEVAGEFF. The chain joins TRBV7-2 to TRBJ2-1, with D possibly matching TRBD1 (6 bases). CDR3 length equals 13 residues. Trimming shortened V by 5 bases and J by 14 bases, and 19 bases separated the two germline ends. The germline CDR1 and CDR2 sequences are SGHTA and FQGNSA. The full variable domain, in which reference TRBV7-2 and TRBJ2-1 provide the parts outside the CDR3, is GAGVSQSPSNKVTEKGKDVELRCDPISGHTALYWYRQSLGQGLEFLIYFQGNSAPDKSGLPSDRFSAERTGGSVSTLTIQRTQQEDSAVYLCASSHSEVAGEFFGPGTRLTVL.

The V gene is TRBV11-3, the J gene TRBJ2-1, with D possibly matching TRBD2 (5 bases). Trimming pared 5 bases from V and 9 bases from J, leaving 14 bases between. Looked up from germline, CDR1 is SGHNT and CDR2 is YENEEA. The CDR3 runs 13 residues. CDR3 region: CASSPERDTEQFF. CDR3 DNA: TGTGCCAGCAGCCCAGAGAGGGATACTGAGCAGTTCTTC.

The rearrangement links TRBV28 to TRBJ1-3; TRBD1 might be the D (5 bases). Trimming left V 3 bases short and J 0 bases short, with 12 bases between. Germline V gene lookup returns CDR1 MDHEN and CDR2 SYDVKM. This CDR3 spans 16 amino acids. CDR3 loop: CASSLVGAFSGNTIYF. The CDR3 nucleotides are TGTGCCAGCAGTTTGGTTGGGGCCTTCTCTGGAAACACCATATATTTT.

V usage is TRBV7-8 and J usage is TRBJ2-7; the D is unclear. Trimming removed 1 base from V and 7 bases from J, with 14 bases in between. Germline V lookup: CDR1 SGHVS, CDR2 FQNEAQ. This CDR3 is 14 amino acids long. The CDR3 spells CASSLGQVLGEQYF. CDR3 sequence (DNA): TGTGCCAGCAGCTTAGGGCAGGTCCTTGGGGAGCAGTACTTC.

The J gene is TRBJ2-5, the V gene TRBV11-2, with 12 bases lining up with TRBD2. This CDR3 is 18 amino acids long. V lost 5 bases and J lost 5; bases outside the gene matches: 15. The germline V gene has CDR1 SGHAT and CDR2 FQNNGV. The CDR3 loop is CASSQGTSGPLLRETQYF. In DNA form, the CDR3 reads TGTGCCAGCAGCCAGGGGACTAGCGGGCCTCTACTCAGGGAGACCCAGTACTTC. The full variable domain, its missing parts supplied by reference TRBV11-2 and TRBJ2-5, is EAGVAQSPRYKIIEKRQSVAFWCNPISGHATLYWYQQILGQGPKLLIQFQNNGVVDDSQLPKDRFSAERLKGVDSTLKIQPAKLEDSAVYLCASSQGTSGPLLRETQYFGPGTRLLVL.

The genes are TRBV12-3 or TRBV12-4 and TRBJ1-2; D remains unclear. This CDR3 is built from 11 residues. Trimming removed 4 bases from V and 4 bases from J, with 4 bases in between. In DNA form, the CDR3 reads TGTGCCAGCAGTTCAGGCTATGGCTACACCTTC. Its translation: CASSSGYGYTF.

The chain has TRBV19 and TRBJ2-3; D gene uncertain. The CDR3 extends over 15 amino acids. The germline gives CDR1 LNHDA, CDR2 SQIVND (reference sequence). V lost 0 bases and J 0 bases, leaving 7 bases between the germline ends. The CDR3 sequence: CASSIDLRSTDTQYF. CDR3 sequence (DNA): TGTGCCAGTAGTATAGATCTGAGGAGCACAGATACGCAGTATTTT.

The V gene is TRBV28, the J gene TRBJ1-4; tentative D call: TRBD1 (5 bases). Germline CDR1 and CDR2: MDHEN and SYDVKM. The germline V and J ends were trimmed by 3 bases and 0 bases, with 8 bases remaining between them. The CDR3 has 15 amino acids. The CDR3 nucleotides read TGTGCCAGCAGTTTCCAGGGATCAACTAATGAAAAACTGTTTTTT. It yields the protein CASSFQGSTNEKLFF. The whole variable domain, filled in from reference TRBV28 and TRBJ1-4, reads DVKVTQSSRYLVKRTGEKVFLECVQDMDHENMFWYRQDPGLGLRLIYFSYDVKMKEKGDIPEGYSVSREKKERFSLILESASTNQTSMYLCASSFQGSTNEKLFFGSGTQLSVL.

The V call is TRBV7-9, the J call TRBJ2-1; 7 nucleotides line up with TRBD2. The CDR3 is 15 residues long. Germline trimming cut 5 bases from V and 1 base from J; bases unmatched to any gene: 5. CDR1 SEHNR and CDR2 FQNEAQ come from the germline V gene (reference sequence). The CDR3 coding sequence is TGTGCCAGCAGCGTCCAGCGGGGATCCTACAATGAGCAGTTCTTC. The encoded protein is CASSVQRGSYNEQFF.

The chain combines TRBV4-2 with TRBJ2-7, with 9 bases identical to TRBD1. Trimming removed 3 bases from V and 3 bases from J; junction bases left unmatched: 6. The CDR3 runs 15 residues. The germline V gene encodes CDR1 LGHNA and CDR2 YNFKEQ. This CDR3 reads CASSHAGTGSYEQYF. CDR3 coding DNA: TGTGCCAGCAGCCACGCCGGGACAGGGAGCTACGAGCAGTACTTC.

The chain employs TRBV4-3 and TRBJ2-4, with D possibly matching TRBD1 (5 bases). Germline V gene lookup returns CDR1 LGHNA and CDR2 YSLEER. Deletions cut 1 base from V and 7 bases from J, with 26 bases between. The CDR3 consists of 19 residues. The CDR3 loop is CASSQAAGQGPVGANIQYF. The CDR3 DNA reads as TGCGCCAGCAGCCAAGCCGCAGGGCAGGGTCCGGTTGGGGCGAACATTCAGTACTTC.

CDR3 region: CASSEQGLSSGNTIYF. DNA of the CDR3: TGTGCCAGCAGTGAACAGGGCCTGAGCTCTGGAAACACCATATATTTT. This chain joins TRBV28 and TRBJ1-3, with a possible D match to TRBD1 (6 bases). This CDR3 contains 16 residues. V was trimmed by 5 bases and J by 0 bases, leaving 14 bases between them. The germline V gene encodes CDR1 MDHEN and CDR2 SYDVKM. Variable domain in full (rest from reference TRBV28 and TRBJ1-3): DVKVTQSSRYLVKRTGEKVFLECVQDMDHENMFWYRQDPGLGLRLIYFSYDVKMKEKGDIPEGYSVSREKKERFSLILESASTNQTSMYLCASSEQGLSSGNTIYFGEGSWLTVV.

This clone was found once. J is TRBJ2-1 and V is TRBV14; the D gene is possibly TRBD2 (6 bases). Germline values: CDR1 SGHDN, CDR2 FVKESK. CDR3 length: 16 residues. V was shortened by 5 bases and J by 4 bases, with 18 bases between the two germline ends. The CDR3 DNA reads TGTGCCAGCAGCTTCGGACCAGCCCGGGGGTACAATGAGCAGTTCTTC. This sequence encodes CASSFGPARGYNEQFF.

The chain employs TRBV19 and TRBJ2-3; 13 bases agree with TRBD2. Germline CDR1 reads LNHDA; CDR2 reads SQIVND (reference sequence). The ends lost 7 bases at V and 4 bases at J; junction bases unmatched: 8. The CDR3 is 16 residues long. The CDR3 nucleotides read TGTGCCAGTACTTTAGGGACTAGCGGGGCGGCAGATACGCAGTATTTT. Translating gives CASTLGTSGAADTQYF.